The next 16 T cell receptor beta chains were all read from a single sample in a study of human T cells and chemical hapten exposure. Time point reported: patch test 2, 6 weeks after DPC sensitization. Treatment defined: therapeutic diphenylcyclopropenone sensitization with weekly scalp DPC. TCRdb reanalysed the RACE reads using MiXCR and keeps one entry per CDR3 protein. The top ten hold over 3% of the sample, which has about 110,000 distinct CDR3 sequences, roughly a tenth seen once. Source: whole blood, taken in connection with sensitization to the hapten diphenylcyclopropenone (DPC). The receptors here all came from a woman aged 40 to 49 with alopecia areata. Some clones in this sample may be carry-over from other donors' samples.

In DNA, the CDR3 is TGTGCCAGCAGCCCGGGACTAGCTAACCACGAGCAGTACTTC. This sequence encodes CASSPGLANHEQYF. The V and J genes are TRBV6-2 or TRBV6-3 and TRBJ2-7; TRBD2 aligns across 9 bases. The trim removed 6 bases at V and 5 bases at J, leaving 8 bases unmatched. The CDR3 sequence is 14 residues long. Germline CDR1 MNHEY, CDR2 SVGEGT.

V and J are TRBV11-2 and TRBJ1-1; 7 nucleotides align to TRBD1. V was pared by 2 bases and J by 3 bases, with 12 bases of the junction left unmatched. Germline lookup yields CDR1 SGHAT and CDR2 FQNNGV. The CDR3 length is 17 residues. CDR3 amino acids: CASSLRGGRYGDTEAFF. The CDR3 region has the DNA TGTGCCAGCAGCTTACGAGGGGGCAGATACGGAGACACTGAAGCTTTCTTT.

At least ten counts were recorded for this clonotype. J is TRBJ2-6 and V is TRBV6-2 or TRBV6-3, with D tentatively TRBD1 (6 bases). This CDR3 is 15 amino acids long. V was trimmed by 5 bases and J by 2 bases, leaving 10 bases between them. Germline V CDR1 and CDR2: MNHEY, SVGEGT. The CDR3 region has the DNA TGTGCCAGCAGTGGGGCAGGGGCTGGGGCCAACGTCCTGACTTTC. Encoded protein: CASSGAGAGANVLTF.

This clonotype has only a few counts. V usage is TRBV12-3 or TRBV12-4 and J usage is TRBJ2-4, with TRBD1 matching 8 bases. V lost 3 bases, J lost 8 bases, and 9 bases stayed unmatched. This CDR3 has 15 amino acids. The CDR3 bases are TGTGCCAGCAGTTTTTACGGACAGGGCAGGGACATTCAGTACTTC. Encoded protein: CASSFYGQGRDIQYF.

V gene TRBV6-2 or TRBV6-3 combines with J gene TRBJ2-3; 9 bases fit TRBD2. Trimming took 11 bases from V and 2 from J; bases not matched to a gene: 11. Germline CDR1 and CDR2: MNHEY and SVGEGT. CDR3 length: 15 residues. Here the CDR3 reads CAHSLAGSITDTQYF. In DNA, the CDR3 is TGTGCCCATTCCCTAGCGGGATCTATCACAGATACGCAGTATTTT.

This clonotype occurred a few times. This chain links TRBV6-5 with TRBJ2-3, with 8 bases aligning to TRBD2. Losses at the gene ends were 6 bases for V and 6 bases for J; bases not matched to a gene: 2. The germline V gene has CDR1 MNHEY and CDR2 SVGAGI. This CDR3 has 12 amino acids. CDR3 sequence (DNA): TGTGCCAGCAGCATAGCGGGGGATACGCAGTATTTT. It is translated as CASSIAGDTQYF.

There are many counts of this clonotype. Here the CDR3 reads CASSLGGQVNYGYTF. DNA of the CDR3: TGTGCCAGCAGCTTAGGGGGACAGGTTAACTATGGCTACACCTTC. The chain couples TRBV7-2 to TRBJ1-2, with 8 bases lining up with TRBD1. Germline assignment: CDR1 SGHTA and CDR2 FQGNSA. After removal of 1 base from V and 1 base from J, the junction contained 2 bases not matched to a gene. This CDR3 contains 15 residues.

The chain has TRBV12-3 or TRBV12-4 and TRBJ2-7; 9 bases are a match to TRBD1. The J segment lost 4 bases and the V segment lost 5 bases, leaving 9 bases of the junction unmatched. CDR3 length equals 15 residues. This CDR3 reads CASSRAEDRGYEQYF. Written as DNA, the CDR3 is TGTGCCAGCAGTCGCGCCGAGGACAGGGGATACGAGCAGTACTTC.

This clonotype appeared many times. The rearrangement uses TRBV4-1 and TRBJ1-1; unclear D gene. Germline CDR1 is MGHRA and CDR2 is YSYEKL. The CDR3 covers 15 residues. Trimming pared 4 bases from V and 1 base from J, leaving 13 bases between. In DNA form, the CDR3 reads TGCGCCAGCAGCCCCAGCGGAGTGGGGAACACTGAAGCTTTCTTT. Residues: CASSPSGVGNTEAFF.

The sample holds a few counts of this clonotype. J is TRBJ1-2 and V is TRBV11-3; the D is unclear. The ends were cut back, 6 bases at V and 3 bases at J, with 44 bases in the middle. The germline CDR1 and CDR2 sequences are SGHNT and YENEEA. The CDR3 has 24 amino acids. The CDR3: CASRLGVVTSAPVHPFGLDYGYTF. In DNA form, the CDR3 reads TGTGCCAGCAGGCTCGGGGTAGTCACCTCCGCACCCGTCCATCCTTTCGGACTTGACTATGGCTACACCTTC.

The sample holds many counts of this clonotype. CDR3 in DNA: TGCGCCAGCAGCCAAGACAAACGAAACGCGCAAGAGACCCAGTACTTC. This gives the protein CASSQDKRNAQETQYF. The V gene is TRBV4-1, the J gene TRBJ2-5; D remains unclear. CDR1 and CDR2 (germline): MGHRA, YSYEKL. This CDR3 has 16 amino acids. V lost 0 bases to trimming and J lost 2 bases, with 13 bases between them.

This clonotype appeared many times. Here the CDR3 DNA reads TGTGCCAGCAGCTTAGCAGGACAAAACACCGGGGAGCTGTTTTTT. It is translated as CASSLAGQNTGELFF. The chain combines TRBV7-2 with TRBJ2-2, with D possibly matching TRBD1 (5 bases). Trimming took 0 bases from V and 2 from J, leaving 7 bases between them. Germline V gives CDR1 SGHTA, CDR2 FQGNSA. The CDR3 totals 15 residues.

This rearrangement joins TRBV7-9 to TRBJ2-1; tentatively, D is TRBD1 (5 bases). CDR3 length: 15 residues. Germline CDR1 and CDR2: SEHNR and FQNEAQ (reference sequence). V lost 4 bases to trimming and J lost 3 bases, with 13 bases between them. CDR3 protein: CASSSLGQDYNEQFF. Here the CDR3 DNA reads TGTGCCAGCAGCTCTCTCGGACAAGACTACAATGAGCAGTTCTTC.

This chain connects TRBV12-3 or TRBV12-4 to TRBJ1-2, with TRBD1 as a possible D gene (5 bases). V dropped 5 bases and J dropped 3 bases, with 10 bases sitting between them. CDR3 length: 13 amino acids. CDR3 in amino acids: CASSPTTDYGYTF. For the CDR3, the DNA is TGTGCCAGCAGTCCAACGACAGACTATGGCTACACCTTC.

This clonotype appeared many times. V and J are TRBV3-1 and TRBJ2-1, with D unclear. From germline, CDR1 is LGHDT and CDR2 YNNKEL (reference sequence). The CDR3 totals 11 residues. V was cut by 4 bases and J by 14 bases, with 12 bases left in between. The CDR3 is CASSRNIRKFF. The CDR3 coding sequence is TGTGCCAGCAGCCGTAACATTAGAAAGTTCTTC.

Ten or more counts support this clonotype. This sequence joins TRBV6-2 or TRBV6-3 and TRBJ2-7; TRBD1 might be the D (5 bases). Trimming pared 10 bases from V and 2 bases from J, leaving 15 bases between. Germline loops: CDR1 MNHEY, CDR2 SVGEGT. The CDR3 is 13 residues long. CDR3 residues: CATKGLPTYEQYF. CDR3 DNA: TGTGCCACCAAGGGGCTACCCACCTACGAGCAGTACTTC.